This passage covers 17 T cell receptor beta chains from one sample sequenced in a study of CD8+CD57+ T cells in acquired aplastic anemia. Only patients with CD8+CD57+ cell expansion on flow cytometry were chosen for sequencing. Profiling that covered TCR beta VDJ and CDR3 relied on genomic DNA as its template. MiXCR, applied by TCRdb to the reads, yields one record per CDR3 protein. The table records roughly 200,000 distinct CDR3 sequences, 55% to 65% of them present only once. Material for sequencing was sorted CD4+, CD8+, or CD8+CD57+ T cells (not recorded which) from PBMCs. The receptors derive from a human donor with aplastic anemia.

The chain recombines TRBV7-9 with TRBJ1-1, with no clear D. Trimming pared 4 bases from V and 9 bases from J, leaving 18 bases between. Germline CDR1 reads SEHNR; CDR2 reads FQNEAQ (reference sequence). CDR3 size: 14 residues. The CDR3: CASSSNGQGPKAFF. CDR3 DNA: TGTGCCAGCAGCTCCAATGGTCAAGGACCTAAAGCTTTCTTT. The entire variable domain, with the rest obtained from reference TRBV7-9 and TRBJ1-1, is as follows: DTGVSQNPRHKITKRGQNVTFRCDPISEHNRLYWYRQTLGQGPEFLTYFQNEAQLEKSRLLSDRFSAERPKGSFSTLEIQRTEQGDSAMYLCASSSNGQGPKAFFGQGTRLTVV.

In its sample, this clonotype was seen a few times. The chain recombines TRBV12-3 or TRBV12-4 with TRBJ1-2; 7 nucleotides match TRBD1. With V trimmed by 7 bases and J by 8 bases, 7 bases remained unmatched. The CDR3 totals 12 residues. CDR3 sequence: CASTGQAQGYTF. For the CDR3, the DNA is TGTGCCAGCACCGGACAGGCCCAGGGCTACACCTTC.

The chain carries TRBV7-9 and TRBJ2-7; 8 nucleotides agree with TRBD2. V lost 7 bases and J lost 3; bases outside the gene matches: 11. This CDR3 contains 15 residues. Germline lookup yields CDR1 SEHNR and CDR2 FQNEAQ (reference sequence). This CDR3 reads CASTLSGTSVYEQYF. CDR3 DNA: TGTGCCAGCACACTTTCCGGGACTAGTGTCTACGAGCAGTACTTC.

The chain uses TRBV29-1 and TRBJ2-5; 8 nucleotides align to TRBD1. The CDR3 extends over 13 amino acids. Trimming took 4 bases from V and 5 from J; bases not matched to a gene: 6. Germline CDR1 is SQVTM and CDR2 is ANQGSEA. The CDR3 sequence: CSVGQGIKETQYF. The CDR3 region has the DNA TGCAGCGTTGGACAGGGGATCAAGGAGACCCAGTACTTC. The complete variable domain, with remaining parts taken from reference TRBV29-1 and TRBJ2-5, reads SAVISQKPSRDICQRGTSLTIQCQVDSQVTMMFWYRQQPGQSLTLIATANQGSEATYESGFVIDKFPISRPNLTFSTLTVSNMSPEDSSIYLCSVGQGIKETQYFGPGTRLLVL.

CDR3 in DNA: TGTGCCAGCAGCTTCGGACAGCGTCAAGACTATGGCTACACCTTC. Its protein is CASSFGQRQDYGYTF. V gene TRBV7-8 combines with J gene TRBJ1-2; tentative D call: TRBD1 (6 bases). From germline, CDR1 is SGHVS and CDR2 FQNEAQ. This CDR3 has 15 residues. With 3 bases removed from V and 3 bases from J, the gap between germline ends came to 14 bases.

This clonotype has a count of ten or more. The chain has TRBV4-1 and TRBJ1-1; tentatively, D is TRBD1 (5 bases). Germline CDR1 and CDR2: MGHRA and YSYEKL. V was trimmed by 4 bases and J by 0 bases, leaving 9 bases between them. The length of the CDR3 is 14 residues. CDR3 region: CASSLQVMNTEAFF. The CDR3 coding sequence is TGCGCCAGCAGCCTACAGGTGATGAACACTGAAGCTTTCTTT.

This clonotype was picked up one time. The gene calls are TRBV10-2 and TRBJ2-1; 10 bases match TRBD2. CDR1 is WSHSY, CDR2 SAAADI, per germline. The V and J ends lost 6 bases and 2 bases, in that order; junction bases with no gene match: 4. The CDR3 spans 15 residues. The CDR3 protein is CASRLAGGTYNEQFF. The CDR3 bases are TGCGCCAGCAGATTAGCGGGAGGTACCTACAATGAGCAGTTCTTC.

The chain is built from TRBV7-2 and TRBJ2-3; 7 bases line up with TRBD2. CDR3 size: 18 residues. The junction had 14 bases not matched to a gene; V was cut back by 5 bases and J by 0 bases. CDR1 is SGHTA and CDR2 is FQGNSA in the germline V gene. Here the CDR3 reads CASSPRGSSGASTDTQYF. Here the CDR3 DNA reads TGTGCCAGCAGCCCGCGGGGCTCTAGCGGAGCTAGCACAGATACGCAGTATTTT.

The chain has TRBV19 and TRBJ1-5; 7 bases line up with TRBD1. V lost 3 bases, J lost 5 bases, and 4 bases stayed unmatched. Germline CDR1 reads LNHDA; CDR2 reads SQIVND (reference sequence). The CDR3 runs 14 residues. The CDR3 DNA is TGTGCCAGTAGTATTGGGGACAGTTATCAGCCCCAGCATTTT. Translation gives CASSIGDSYQPQHF.

This clonotype showed up many times. The genes are TRBV19 and TRBJ1-2; the D gene is possibly TRBD1 (5 bases). CDR1 is LNHDA, CDR2 SQIVND, per germline (reference sequence). This CDR3 comprises 13 residues. With 7 bases removed from V and 8 bases from J, the gap between germline ends came to 17 bases. The DNA of the CDR3 is TGTGCCAGTACCCAGGGTGTGGGTATCGGCTACACCTTC. Translation: CASTQGVGIGYTF.

This clonotype was counted at least ten times. The rearrangement uses TRBV27 and TRBJ2-7, with 7 bases lining up with TRBD1. Trimming took 6 bases from V and 2 from J; bases not matched to a gene: 1. CDR1 is MNHEY, CDR2 SMNVEV, per germline (reference sequence). CDR3 length: 12 amino acids. This CDR3 reads CASRGTAYEQYF. CDR3 sequence (DNA): TGTGCCAGCAGGGGGACAGCCTACGAGCAGTACTTC.

With respect to this clonotype: The junction and the germline gene differ at one end; a read error may be behind it. The chain couples TRBV7-7 to TRBJ1-5, with D unclear. CDR1 is SSHAT and CDR2 is FNYEAQ in the germline V gene (reference sequence). The CDR3 is 13 amino acids. DNA of the CDR3: TGTGCTAGCAGCCCCTCGGTCGGGCAGCCCCAGCATTTT. Residues: CASSPSVGQPQHF.

The sample holds many counts of this clonotype. This chain connects TRBV5-1 to TRBJ2-3; 10 nucleotides agree with TRBD2. The germline gives CDR1 SGHRS, CDR2 YFSETQ. With V trimmed by 4 bases and J by 3 bases, 11 bases remained unmatched. This CDR3 is 17 amino acids long. CDR3 region: CASSLLRTSGMTDTQYF. In DNA form, the CDR3 reads TGCGCCAGCAGCCTCCTCCGTACTAGCGGGATGACAGATACGCAGTATTTT.

Ten or more counts support this clonotype. The chain is built from TRBV6-5 and TRBJ1-6; D possibly corresponds to TRBD1 (5 bases). Between the trimmed V and J ends, which lost 0 bases and 10 bases, there was a span of 10 bases. The CDR3 consists of 14 residues. Germline assignment: CDR1 MNHEY and CDR2 SVGAGI. The CDR3 loop is CASSYSTGDSPLHF. The CDR3 DNA is TGTGCCAGCAGTTACTCGACGGGGGACTCACCCCTCCACTTT.

The chain recombines TRBV5-1 with TRBJ1-3, with 7 bases matching TRBD1. The CDR3 contains 16 residues. V gave up 0 bases and J gave up 3 bases; unmatched junction bases: 6. CDR1 and CDR2 (germline): SGHRS, YFSETQ. CDR3: CASSLAPGGIGNTIYF. DNA for the CDR3: TGCGCCAGCAGCTTGGCTCCAGGGGGAATTGGAAACACCATATATTTT.

The rearrangement links TRBV5-1 to TRBJ2-6, with no clear D. The CDR3 contains 15 residues. Germline V gene sequence: CDR1 SGHRS, CDR2 YFSETQ. The V end lost 4 bases, the J end lost 0 bases, and 8 bases lay between the germline ends. CDR3 coding DNA: TGCGCCAGCAGCCCCGTTGCCTCTGGGGCCAACGTCCTGACTTTC. Translating gives CASSPVASGANVLTF.

The chain uses TRBV7-3 and TRBJ2-7, with 8 bases that match TRBD1. J gave up 3 bases and V 5 bases, and 6 bases lay outside the gene matches. This CDR3 comprises 14 residues. CDR1 is SGHTA, CDR2 FQGTGA, per germline. CDR3 protein: CASSATGGVYEQYV. CDR3 in DNA: TGTGCCAGCAGCGCAACAGGGGGAGTCTACGAGCAGTACGTC.